This record concerns one T cell receptor (beta chain) sequence. Germline is not matched at one junction end, which may reflect a read error. This record belongs to a study of blood T cell repertoires in COVID-19. About the study: There were acute and convalescent COVID-19 samples, and they came from the United States, Italy and Spain. The cDNA or gDNA used as material had been derived from T cells, B-cell-depleted T cells, or PBMCs.

In the source study's methods: Reference gene primer amplification yielded estimated nucleated cell counts. The assay was immunoSEQ multiplex PCR, and TCRdb's table has in-frame clones only and misses some. Clone size and V and J calls were adopted from that table, with D and trimming inferred from the DNA. This sample has fewer than 200,000 clones, with around 80% found just once. The receptor was derived from a man between 65 and 85 years old with active or convalescent COVID-19. The sequenced material came from peripheral blood.

The CDR3 DNA reads as TGTGCCAGCAGTTCCGGGACACCTCTCTCTACCTTC. Translated: CASSSGTPLSTF. J is TRBJ2-7 and V is TRBV6-5; tentative D call: TRBD1 (6 bases). The CDR3 sequence is 12 residues long. The germline V gene has CDR1 MNHEY and CDR2 SVGAGI.